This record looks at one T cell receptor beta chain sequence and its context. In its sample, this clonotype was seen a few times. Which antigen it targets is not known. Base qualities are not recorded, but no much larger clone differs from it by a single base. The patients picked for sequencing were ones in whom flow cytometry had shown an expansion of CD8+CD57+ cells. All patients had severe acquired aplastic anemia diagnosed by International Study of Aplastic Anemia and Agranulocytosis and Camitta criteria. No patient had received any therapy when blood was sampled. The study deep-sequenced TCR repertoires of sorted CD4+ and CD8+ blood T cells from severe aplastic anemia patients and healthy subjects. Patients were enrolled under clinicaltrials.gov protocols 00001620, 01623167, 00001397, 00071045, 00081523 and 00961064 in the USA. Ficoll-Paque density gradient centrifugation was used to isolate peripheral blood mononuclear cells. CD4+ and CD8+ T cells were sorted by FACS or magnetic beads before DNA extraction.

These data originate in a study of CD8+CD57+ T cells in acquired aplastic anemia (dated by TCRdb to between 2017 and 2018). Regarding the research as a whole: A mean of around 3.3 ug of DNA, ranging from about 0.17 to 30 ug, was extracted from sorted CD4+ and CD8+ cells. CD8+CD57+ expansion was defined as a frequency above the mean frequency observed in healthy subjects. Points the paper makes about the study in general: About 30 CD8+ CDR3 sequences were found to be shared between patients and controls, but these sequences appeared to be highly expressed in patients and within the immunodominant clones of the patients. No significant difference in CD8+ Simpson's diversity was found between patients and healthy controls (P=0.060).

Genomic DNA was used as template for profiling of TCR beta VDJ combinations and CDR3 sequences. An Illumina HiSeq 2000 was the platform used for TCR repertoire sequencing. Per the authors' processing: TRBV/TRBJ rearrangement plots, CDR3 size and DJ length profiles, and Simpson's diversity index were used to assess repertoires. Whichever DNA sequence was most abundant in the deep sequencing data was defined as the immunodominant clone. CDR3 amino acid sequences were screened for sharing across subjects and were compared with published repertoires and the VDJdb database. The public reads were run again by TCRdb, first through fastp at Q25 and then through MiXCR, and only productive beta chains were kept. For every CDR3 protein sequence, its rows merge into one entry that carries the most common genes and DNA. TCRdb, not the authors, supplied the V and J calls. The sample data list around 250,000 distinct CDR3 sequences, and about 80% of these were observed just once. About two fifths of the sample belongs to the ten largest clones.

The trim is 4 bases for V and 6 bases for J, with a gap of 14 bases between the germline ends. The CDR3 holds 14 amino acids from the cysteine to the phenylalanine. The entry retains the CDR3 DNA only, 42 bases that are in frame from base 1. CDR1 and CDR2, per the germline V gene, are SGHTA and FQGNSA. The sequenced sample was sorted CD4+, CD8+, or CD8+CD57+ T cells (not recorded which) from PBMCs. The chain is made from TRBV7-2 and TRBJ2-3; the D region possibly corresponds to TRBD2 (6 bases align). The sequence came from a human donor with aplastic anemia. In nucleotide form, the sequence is TGTGCCAGCAGCTCCGGGGGAGCTCCCGATACGCAGTATTTT. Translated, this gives CASSSGGAPDTQYF.